This entry lists 14 T cell receptor beta chains sequenced from one sample in a study of CD8+ T cells in alopecia areata. RNA was isolated and reverse transcribed to cDNA, the sequencing template. Repertoires were generated with immunoSEQ multiplex PCR, while TCRdb's copy carries only in-frame clones and drops some. The sample holds 290,000 or so clones, and no clone turns up only once. Researchers sorted pooled cutaneous lymph node cells on the basis of CD4, CD8alpha, NKG2D, NKG2ACE and other markers. Material: CD4+ T cells sorted from a lymph node. The receptor set was obtained from a C3H/HeJ mouse with alopecia areata. The strain's MHC haplotype is H2-k.

This clone was recorded at least ten times. Genes and germline come from the mouse. The read ends 4 residues before the CDR3 terminus; that terminus is restored from the germline J gene. The rearrangement links TRBV17 to TRBJ2-3; D perhaps matches TRBD1 (5 bases). Germline CDR1 is MNHDT and CDR2 is YYDKIL. V lost 5 bases and J lost 0, with 9 bases in between. This CDR3 spans 14 amino acids. The sequenced CDR3 bases are TGTGCTAGCAGTCCAGGGTCTAGTGCAGAA. Amino acids: CASSPGSSAE. The whole CDR3 is CASSPGSSAETLYF.

This clone was observed a few times. Mouse gene names and germline throughout. The read terminates 4 residues before the CDR3 end, so the remaining end is supplied by the germline J gene. Different DNA sequences within this sample yield the same CDR3. The V call is TRBV31, the J call TRBJ1-2; 8 bases fit TRBD1. In germline, CDR1 is GKSSPN, CDR2 SITVG. With V trimmed by 2 bases and J by 1 base, 0 bases remained unmatched. The CDR3 sequence is 13 residues long. Incomplete CDR3 DNA: TGTGCCTGGAGTGACAGGGGAAACTCC. It is translated as CAWSDRGNS. The full CDR3 protein is CAWSDRGNSDYTF.

This clone was seen more than once but under ten times. Gene and germline names: mouse. The read comes to an end 4 residues before the CDR3 does, leaving the germline J gene to fill in the end. This chain uses TRBV1 with TRBJ2-7; TRBD2 matches 9 bases. Germline assignment: CDR1 NSQYPW and CDR2 LRSPGD (reference sequence). V trimming: 3 bases; J trimming: 2 bases; junction bases outside the gene matches: 2. The CDR3 sequence is 14 residues long. CDR3 bases read: TGCACCTGCAGTGCCCTGGGGGGGACCTAT. It codes for CTCSALGGTY. The whole CDR3 region reads CTCSALGGTYEQYF. The full variable domain, in which reference TRBV1 and TRBJ2-7 provide the parts outside the CDR3, is VTLLEQNPRWRLVPRGQAVNLRCILKNSQYPWMSWYQQDLQKQLQWLFTLRSPGDKEVKSLPGADYLATRVTDTELRLQVANMSQGRTLYCTCSALGGTYEQYFGPGTRLTVL.

Turning to this clone: Each gene name is a mouse one. The read is 3 residues too short to cover the CDR3 end, so that end is filled in from the germline J gene. This chain connects TRBV19 to TRBJ1-6; 8 nucleotides match TRBD1. TRBJ1-6 is marked as an open reading frame, function uncertain. The CDR3 runs to 15 residues. V shed 2 bases and J 3 bases; nucleotides not matched to a gene: 1. CDR1 is FNHDT and CDR2 is SITEND in the germline V gene (reference sequence). The CDR3 loop is CASSMTGVYNSPLYF. Partial CDR3 DNA: TGTGCCAGCAGTATGACAGGGGTCTATAATTCGCCC.

This clone was picked up a small number of times. Gene and germline names: mouse. The CDR3 end lies 4 residues beyond the end of the read and is filled in from the germline J gene. V and J are TRBV19 and TRBJ1-1, with D unclear. Between the trimmed V and J ends, which lost 0 bases and 0 bases, there was a span of 6 bases. The CDR3 runs 14 residues. Germline loops: CDR1 FNHDT, CDR2 SITEND (reference sequence). The covered CDR3 bases are TGTGCCAGCAGTATAGTTGAGGCAAACACA. It specifies CASSIVEANT. The CDR3 in full is CASSIVEANTEVFF.

This clone showed up just a few times. Here the gene names and germline are mouse. The read gets to within 4 residues of the CDR3 end, and the germline J gene fills in the rest. The rearrangement links TRBV1 to TRBJ2-3, with 8 bases that match TRBD2. V was clipped by 3 bases and J by 2 bases; unmatched bases: 7. This CDR3 is 16 amino acids long. CDR1 NSQYPW and CDR2 LRSPGD come from the germline V gene (reference sequence). CDR3 DNA (partial): TGCACCTGCAGTGCCGGGGGGGGCGGAGATGCAGAA. This encodes CTCSAGGGGDAE. The whole CDR3 sequence is CTCSAGGGGDAETLYF.

About this clone: Each gene name is a mouse one. The CDR3 goes on 4 residues after the read ends, and that part is filled in from the germline J gene. V gene TRBV13-1 combines with J gene TRBJ1-1; D may be TRBD1 (5 bases). The CDR3 totals 15 residues. Germline CDR1 is NSHNY and CDR2 is SYGAGN. V gave up 0 bases and J gave up 0 bases, with 9 bases separating them. Incomplete CDR3 DNA: TGTGCCAGCAGTGATGTAAGGACAACAAACACA. Translation gives CASSDVRTTNT. The full CDR3 protein reads CASSDVRTTNTEVFF.

This clone has more than one count but fewer than ten. Genes and germline come from the mouse. The read gets to within 4 residues of the CDR3 end, and the germline J gene fills in the rest. The chain is built from TRBV31 and TRBJ1-2; 10 bases agree with TRBD1. Germline V gene lookup returns CDR1 GKSSPN and CDR2 SITVG. The junction had 4 bases not matched to a gene; V was cut back by 0 bases and J by 3 bases. The CDR3 runs to 15 residues. This chain's CDR3 is CAWSLDRGRYSDYTF. CDR3 DNA, as far as it was read: TGTGCCTGGAGTCTTGACAGGGGGCGGTACTCC.

Concerning this clone: Gene names refer to mouse genes. Read sequence stops 4 residues before the CDR3 end, and the germline J gene provides the missing end. The V gene is TRBV19, the J gene TRBJ2-5; 12 nucleotides agree with TRBD2. This CDR3 region has 15 residues. Germline V gene data show CDR1 as FNHDT and CDR2 as SITEND (reference sequence). The V gene end was trimmed by 3 bases and the J gene end by 3 bases; junction bases not matched to a gene: 2. CDR3 DNA, as far as it was read: TGTGCCAGCAGTAAGACTGGGGGGGCGCAAGAC. Translated, it gives CASSKTGGAQD. The full CDR3 is CASSKTGGAQDTQYF.

Worth noting for this clone: The genes and germline here are from mouse. The CDR3 extends 4 residues past the end of the read, so its final part is completed from the germline J gene. J is TRBJ2-5 and V is TRBV13-1; 11 nucleotides match TRBD2. With 0 bases clipped from V and 0 bases from J, the junction kept 3 bases outside the gene matches. The CDR3 has 17 amino acids. From germline, CDR1 is NSHNY and CDR2 SYGAGN. The chain's CDR3 is CASSDGTGGINQDTQYF. The sequenced part of the CDR3 DNA is TGTGCCAGCAGTGATGGGACTGGGGGGATTAACCAAGAC.

Comment on this clone: The gene names given are mouse names. The CDR3 goes on 4 residues after the read ends, and that part is filled in from the germline J gene. V and J are TRBV1 and TRBJ2-3, with D perhaps TRBD1 (6 bases). CDR3 length: 15 residues. CDR1 is NSQYPW, CDR2 LRSPGD, per germline (reference sequence). Trimming pared 4 bases from V and 0 bases from J, leaving 11 bases between. The CDR3 bases that were read are TGCACCTGCAGTGGCGGGACATATAGTGCAGAA. This gives the protein CTCSGGTYSAE. The full CDR3 reads CTCSGGTYSAETLYF.

Turning to this clone: Genes and germline are mouse. The missing CDR3 end, 3 residues past where the read stops, is filled in from the germline J gene. V is TRBV13-2 and J is TRBJ1-6; 10 bases line up with TRBD1. TRBJ1-6 is classed as an ORF, of uncertain function. The germline V gene has CDR1 NNHNN and CDR2 SYGAGS (reference sequence). Germline trimming cut 5 bases from V and 8 bases from J; bases unmatched to any gene: 1. The CDR3 is 13 amino acids. The sequenced CDR3 bases are TGTGCCAGCGGGGGACAGGGGTATTCGCCC. Amino acid sequence: CASGGQGYSP. The complete CDR3 protein is CASGGQGYSPLYF.

In the case of this clone: Gene labels here are mouse ones. The CDR3 end is not reached by the read, which stops 3 residues before it; the germline J gene fills it in. This chain connects TRBV19 to TRBJ1-6; 9 bases map to TRBD1. TRBJ1-6 counts as an open reading frame of uncertain function. V lost 3 bases to trimming and J lost 0 bases; unmatched junction nucleotides: 1. The CDR3 covers 16 residues. Germline V gene sequence: CDR1 FNHDT, CDR2 SITEND (reference sequence). The sequenced part of the CDR3 DNA is TGTGCCAGCAGTAAGACAGGGGGTTCCTATAATTCGCCC. Translating gives CASSKTGGSYNSP. The full-length CDR3 reads as CASSKTGGSYNSPLYF.

Note on this clone: The gene names given are mouse names. The read comes to an end 4 residues before the CDR3 does, leaving the germline J gene to fill in the end. This chain uses TRBV5 with TRBJ2-3; 7 nucleotides agree with TRBD1. The CDR3 has 16 residues. Germline V gene data show CDR1 as LGHNA and CDR2 as YNLKQL (reference sequence). Losses at the gene ends were 5 bases for V and 0 bases for J; bases not matched to a gene: 8. The part of the CDR3 DNA that was read is TGTGCCAGCAGCGTCCCGGGACAGACTAGTGCAGAA. It is translated as CASSVPGQTSAE. The whole CDR3 sequence is CASSVPGQTSAETLYF.